The TCR beta chain under discussion was sequenced for a study of OX40 agonist ivuxolimab in advanced cancers. The overall study: Patients enrolled in dose escalation were diagnosed with hepatocellular carcinoma, melanoma, renal cell or head and neck cancer. Partial responses were recorded for three patients, including one with hepatocellular carcinoma and two with cutaneous melanoma. Whole-study findings and limits: Among the least clonally expanded were partial responders at 0.1-3.0 mg/kg.

Blood sampling was done at baseline, cycle 4 day 1, and cycle 7 day 1. Germline V lookup: CDR1 MNHNS, CDR2 SASEGT. The germline V and J ends were trimmed by 3 bases and 6 bases, with 11 bases remaining between them. This CDR3 comprises 13 residues. Method: immunoSEQ multiplex PCR; TCRdb's copy keeps in-frame clones and lacks some. The data show 72,000 or so clones, with around 85% seen just once and about 5% held by the top ten. Points on this clone: What it binds is unknown.

This chain links TRBV6-1 with TRBJ1-2; D ambiguous. This sequence was found in an adult with an advanced solid tumor such as melanoma, head and neck, liver or kidney cancer. Sequenced material: CD4+ or CD8+ T cells sorted from blood, taken in a trial of the OX40 agonist ivuxolimab. This chain's CDR3 is CASSEAGKHGYTF. As DNA, the CDR3 is TGTGCCAGCAGTGAGGCAGGAAAACATGGCTACACCTTC.